These 5 T cell receptor beta chains were sequenced from one sample in a study of shared clonotypes between healthy human individuals. Clones were sequenced by immunoSEQ multiplex PCR, and TCRdb holds only the in-frame ones, with some missing. This sample has about 2.1 million clones, with 93% found just once. Naive CD8 isolation took CD45RO-negative cells positively selected for CCR7 and excluded terminally differentiated effector memory CD45RA+ cells. Sequencing was done on a sample of naive CD8+ T cells from PBMCs. Every receptor here comes from a young man in good health. Some clones in this sample may be carry-over from other donors' samples.

The rearrangement uses TRBV19 and TRBJ2-1; 8 bases map to TRBD2. The CDR3 length is 16 residues. Per the germline V gene, CDR1 is LNHDA and CDR2 is SQIVND (reference sequence). Losses at the gene ends were 0 bases for V and 4 bases for J; bases not matched to a gene: 5. The CDR3, as DNA: TGTGCCAGTAGTATAGAACTAGCGGAGCTTTACAATGAGCAGTTCTTC. Protein sequence: CASSIELAELYNEQFF.

The chain joins TRBV7-9 to TRBJ1-1; 12 nucleotides align to TRBD1. The J segment lost 0 bases and the V segment lost 2 bases, leaving 7 bases of the junction unmatched. Germline CDR1 SEHNR, CDR2 FQNEAQ (reference sequence). The CDR3 spans 18 residues. CDR3 sequence (DNA): TGTGCCAGCAGCTTATTTGGGACAGGGGGCTTAATGAACACTGAAGCTTTCTTT. This translates into CASSLFGTGGLMNTEAFF. The whole variable domain, filled in from reference TRBV7-9 and TRBJ1-1, reads DTGVSQNPRHKITKRGQNVTFRCDPISEHNRLYWYRQTLGQGPEFLTYFQNEAQLEKSRLLSDRFSAERPKGSFSTLEIQRTEQGDSAMYLCASSLFGTGGLMNTEAFFGQGTRLTVV.

The V and J genes are TRBV27 and TRBJ2-3; D gene uncertain. Germline CDR1 reads MNHEY; CDR2 reads SMNVEV (reference sequence). Trimming pared 5 bases from V and 3 bases from J, leaving 12 bases between. This CDR3 spans 14 amino acids. CDR3: CASSPILGTDTQYF. In nucleotides, the CDR3 is TGTGCCAGCAGTCCGATCCTGGGGACAGATACGCAGTATTTT.

Turning to this clone: Germline and junction disagree at one end, which may indicate a read error. The CDR3: CATPRDGGYNGQFF. DNA of the CDR3: TGTGCCACCCCCCGGGACGGAGGTTACAATGGGCAGTTCTTC. The rearrangement uses TRBV19 and TRBJ2-1; D tentatively reads TRBD1 or TRBD2 (5 bases each). This CDR3 comprises 14 residues. Germline values: CDR1 LNHDA, CDR2 SQIVND (reference sequence).

The rearrangement uses TRBV7-2 and TRBJ2-7; TRBD2 agrees at 13 bases. This CDR3 has 18 amino acids. V lost 5 bases, J lost 3 bases, and 13 bases stayed unmatched. Germline CDR1 SGHTA, CDR2 FQGNSA. This CDR3 reads CASSPEGLAGRSSYEQYF. In DNA, the CDR3 is TGTGCCAGCAGCCCCGAGGGACTAGCGGGACGATCGAGCTACGAGCAGTACTTC.